One sample yielded the 14 T cell receptor beta chains listed below, sequenced in a study of T cell repertoires in cytomegalovirus infection. Each CDR3 protein is one row after TCRdb ran MiXCR on the reads. This table has fewer than 1,000,000 distinct CDR3 sequences, roughly 31% appearing once. No antigen has been assigned to these receptors. The starting material was cultured CD8+ T cells from PBMCs, obtained from culture after CMV antigen stimulation. The receptors were gathered from a human donor in good health (CMV status not recorded). Some clones in this sample may be carry-over from other donors' samples.

J is TRBJ2-2 and V is TRBV27, with D unclear. Germline lookup yields CDR1 MNHEY and CDR2 SMNVEV (reference sequence). V was pared by 10 bases and J by 3 bases, with 9 bases between. There are 12 residues in the CDR3. The CDR3: CATSPYTGELFF. The CDR3 nucleotides read TGTGCCACCTCGCCCTACACCGGGGAGCTGTTTTTT.

This clonotype has just one count. This rearrangement joins TRBV9 to TRBJ2-1; possible D gene TRBD2, 5 bases. The germline gives CDR1 SGDLS, CDR2 YYNGEE. CDR3 length: 17 residues. Trimming removed 3 bases at V and 0 bases at J, with 16 bases between. The CDR3 sequence: CASSGLRSRDSYNEQFF. The CDR3 nucleotides read TGTGCCAGCAGCGGACTACGGAGTCGGGACTCCTACAATGAGCAGTTCTTC.

The V gene is TRBV6-1, the J gene TRBJ1-3; D is uncertain. Germline V gene data show CDR1 as MNHNS and CDR2 as SASEGT. This CDR3 has 14 amino acids. Trimming pared 3 bases from V and 0 bases from J, leaving 6 bases between. The CDR3 DNA reads TGTGCCAGCAGTGACAAGAGCTCTGGAAACACCATATATTTT. This translates into CASSDKSSGNTIYF.

The chain joins TRBV19 to TRBJ1-1, with D unresolved. Germline V CDR1 and CDR2: LNHDA, SQIVND (reference sequence). Trimming pared 3 bases from V and 11 bases from J, leaving 13 bases between. The CDR3 is 12 residues long. As DNA, the CDR3 is TGTGCCAGTAGTATCGGGCAGGAGGTGGCTTTCTTT. It specifies CASSIGQEVAFF. The variable domain in full, completed from reference TRBV19 and TRBJ1-1, reads DGGITQSPKYLFRKEGQNVTLSCEQNLNHDAMYWYRQDPGQGLRLIYYSQIVNDFQKGDIAEGYSVSREKKESFPLTVTSAQKNPTAFYLCASSIGQEVAFFGQGTRLTVV.

This clonotype was seen only a few times. The chain has TRBV5-6 and TRBJ1-5; D not certain. Germline loops: CDR1 SGHDT, CDR2 YYEEEE. The CDR3 has 15 residues. V was shortened by 7 bases and J by 5 bases, with 19 bases between the two germline ends. The CDR3: CASAPGSGRHQPQHF. CDR3 DNA: TGTGCCAGCGCCCCAGGTTCGGGGAGACATCAGCCCCAGCATTTT.

The chain employs TRBV13 and TRBJ2-3; D may be TRBD1 (6 bases). Germline CDR1 and CDR2: PRHDT and FYEKMQ (reference sequence). The V end lost 0 bases, the J end lost 4 bases, and 23 bases lay between the germline ends. The CDR3 extends over 19 amino acids. CDR3 region: CASSLGLSASQGLADTQYF. The CDR3 DNA follows: TGTGCCAGCAGCTTAGGCCTAAGTGCATCTCAGGGGCTCGCAGATACGCAGTATTTT.

The rearrangement joins TRBV12-3 or TRBV12-4 to TRBJ2-7; possibly TRBD1 for D (6 bases). The CDR3 loop spans 15 amino acids. The ends were cut back, 6 bases at V and 1 base at J, with 16 bases in the middle. The CDR3 region has the DNA TGTGCCAGCAGCTTCAGGGGCCGTCGGTCCTACGAGCAGTACTTC. Translated, it gives CASSFRGRRSYEQYF.

This clonotype was picked up a small number of times. With a much larger clone just one base away, this may be a read error. The chain joins TRBV7-6 to TRBJ1-5, with unresolved D. The V end was cut by 3 bases, the J end by 3 bases, with 9 bases between. The V gene's germline CDR1 is SGHVS and CDR2 FNYEAQ. This CDR3 spans 14 amino acids. The chain's CDR3 is CASSLGVTNQPQHF. In DNA form, the CDR3 reads TGTGCCAGCAGCTTGGGAGTTACCAATCAGCCCCAGCATTTT.

The chain has TRBV20-1 and TRBJ1-1; D remains ambiguous. Per the germline V gene, CDR1 is DFQATT and CDR2 is SNEGSKA (reference sequence). Trimming removed 3 bases at V and 1 base at J, with 21 bases between. This CDR3 spans 17 amino acids. The CDR3 nucleotides are TGCAGTGCTAGGGATCACCTATCCAGCTTAGCGAACACTGAAGCTTTCTTT. It encodes CSARDHLSSLANTEAFF.

The rearrangement uses TRBV18 and TRBJ2-2; 7 nucleotides line up with TRBD1. Germline CDR1 and CDR2: KGHSH and LQKENI. The ends lost 4 bases at V and 2 bases at J; junction bases unmatched: 7. CDR3 length: 16 amino acids. For the CDR3, the DNA is TGTGCCAGCTCACTAACCGGGACAGAAAACACCGGGGAGCTGTTTTTT. Translated, it gives CASSLTGTENTGELFF. The entire variable domain, with the rest obtained from reference TRBV18 and TRBJ2-2, is as follows: NAGVMQNPRHLVRRRGQEARLRCSPMKGHSHVYWYRQLPEEGLKFMVYLQKENIIDESGMPKERFSAEFPKEGPSILRIQQVVRGDSAAYFCASSLTGTENTGELFFGEGSRLTVL.

This chain links TRBV28 with TRBJ2-2, with TRBD1 as a possible D gene (6 bases). The CDR3 extends over 12 amino acids. The V end was cut by 7 bases, the J end by 6 bases, with 9 bases between. CDR1 MDHEN and CDR2 SYDVKM come from the germline V gene. The CDR3 reads CASIRGSGELFF. Written as DNA, the CDR3 is TGTGCCAGCATCAGGGGCTCCGGGGAGCTGTTTTTT.

This clonotype was found many times. The V call is TRBV7-3, the J call TRBJ2-3; TRBD1 is a possible D gene (5 bases). The CDR3 loop spans 14 amino acids. Germline lookup yields CDR1 SGHTA and CDR2 FQGTGA. Trimming cost V 1 base and J 2 bases, with 7 bases left between them. The CDR3 region is CASSLRGYTDTQYF. CDR3 coding DNA: TGTGCCAGCAGCTTAAGGGGCTACACAGATACGCAGTATTTT. The whole variable domain, filled in from reference TRBV7-3 and TRBJ2-3, reads GAGVSQTPSNKVTEKGKYVELRCDPISGHTALYWYRQSLGQGPEFLIYFQGTGAADDSGLPNDRFFAVRPEGSVSTLKIQRTERGDSAVYLCASSLRGYTDTQYFGPGTRLTVL.

This clonotype came up many times. The rearrangement uses TRBV6-5 and TRBJ2-3; D may be TRBD2 (6 bases). The CDR3 sequence is 15 residues long. Germline-derived CDR1 and CDR2 are MNHEY and SVGAGI. V was shortened by 4 bases and J by 3 bases, with 14 bases between the two germline ends. For the CDR3, the DNA is TGTGCCAGCAGTTCCGGAGGAGGGATGACAGATACGCAGTATTTT. This sequence encodes CASSSGGGMTDTQYF.

This clonotype was observed a few times. A much bigger clone sits one base away, suggesting this may be a read error. The chain couples TRBV7-8 to TRBJ2-3; the D gene is possibly TRBD2 (6 bases). This CDR3 spans 15 amino acids. Germline loops: CDR1 SGHVS, CDR2 FQNEAQ. CDR3 sequence (DNA): TGTACCAGCAGCTTAGTTCCTAGCGCCACAGATACGCAGTATTTT. Protein: CTSSLVPSATDTQYF. Full variable domain (remainder filled in from reference TRBV7-8 and TRBJ2-3): GAGVSQSPRYKVAKRGQDVALRCDPISGHVSLFWYQQALGQGPEFLTYFQNEAQLDKSGLPSDRFFAERPEGSVSTLKIQRTQQEDSAVYLCTSSLVPSATDTQYFGPGTRLTVL.